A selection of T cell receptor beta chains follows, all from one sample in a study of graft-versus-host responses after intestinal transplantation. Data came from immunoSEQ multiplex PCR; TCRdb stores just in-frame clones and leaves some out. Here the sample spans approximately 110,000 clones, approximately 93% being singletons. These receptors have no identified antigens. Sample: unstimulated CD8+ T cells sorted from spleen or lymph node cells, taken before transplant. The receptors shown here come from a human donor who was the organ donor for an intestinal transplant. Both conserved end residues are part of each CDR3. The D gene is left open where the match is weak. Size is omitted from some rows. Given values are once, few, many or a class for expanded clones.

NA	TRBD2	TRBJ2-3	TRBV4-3	CASSQAVAGGTSTDTQYF	TGCGCCAGCAGCCAAGCGGTAGCGGGAGGCACTAGCACAGATACGCAGTATTTT
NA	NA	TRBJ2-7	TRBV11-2	CASSLASGGTSFSYEQYF	TGTGCCAGCAGCTTAGCCTCAGGCGGGACATCTTTCTCCTACGAGCAGTACTTC
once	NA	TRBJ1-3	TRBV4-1	CASSPGLLSGNTIYF	TGCGCCAGCAGCCCGGGACTGCTCTCTGGAAACACCATATATTTT
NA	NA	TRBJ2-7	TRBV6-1	CASSQWVSEQYF	TGTGCCAGCAGCCAGTGGGTCAGTGAGCAGTACTTC
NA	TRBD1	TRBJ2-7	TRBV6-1	CASNKGQGAYEQYF	TGTGCCAGCAATAAAGGACAGGGGGCCTACGAGCAGTACTTC
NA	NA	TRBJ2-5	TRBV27	CASSSLGGVGETQYF	TGTGCCAGCAGTTCACTGGGGGGCGTCGGAGAGACCCAGTACTTC
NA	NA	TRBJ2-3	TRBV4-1	CASSQGPWDTQYF	TGCGCCAGCAGCCAGGGCCCATGGGATACGCAGTATTTT
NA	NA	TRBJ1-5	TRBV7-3	CASSLAPGPQVPQHF	TGTGCCAGCAGCTTAGCGCCAGGACCTCAGGTACCCCAGCATTTT
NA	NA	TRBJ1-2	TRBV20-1	CSAPESGGYTF	TGCAGTGCTCCAGAGTCGGGTGGCTACACCTTC
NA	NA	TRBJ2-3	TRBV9	CASSVAPAHTDTQYF	TGTGCCAGCAGCGTAGCCCCGGCCCACACAGATACGCAGTATTTT
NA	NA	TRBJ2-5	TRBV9	CASSGQTAGETQYF	TGTGCCAGCAGCGGGCAGACGGCGGGAGAGACCCAGTACTTC
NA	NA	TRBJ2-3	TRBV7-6	CASSLAPQRGGSTDTQYF	TGTGCCAGCAGCTTAGCGCCCCAACGGGGCGGGAGCACAGATACGCAGTATTTT
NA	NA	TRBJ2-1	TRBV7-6	CASSLIPVPYNEQFF	TGTGCCAGCAGCTTAATTCCGGTTCCCTACAATGAGCAGTTCTTC
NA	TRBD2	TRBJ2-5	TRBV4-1	CASSQDGLAGGETQYF	TGCGCCAGCAGCCAAGATGGACTAGCGGGAGGGGAGACCCAGTACTTC
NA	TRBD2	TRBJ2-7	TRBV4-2	CASSQDYLAGHSYEQYF	TGTGCCAGCAGCCAAGATTATTTAGCGGGGCACTCCTACGAGCAGTACTTC
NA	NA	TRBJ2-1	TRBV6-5	CASSATGGSYNEQFF	TGTGCCAGCAGTGCGACTGGAGGCTCCTACAATGAGCAGTTCTTC
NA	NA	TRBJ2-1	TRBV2	CASSGSYNEQFF	TGTGCCAGCTCGGGTAGCTACAATGAGCAGTTCTTC